The entry below describes one T cell receptor beta chain. The antigen is undetermined. V lost 3 bases, J lost 4 bases, and 9 bases stayed unmatched. Germline V gene lookup returns CDR1 SEHNR and CDR2 FQNEAQ (reference sequence). The CDR3 has 16 residues. This record comes from a study of cytomegalovirus exposure and HLA in healthy donors. At the level of the study: In terms of ancestry, the Caucasian-associated cluster contained 81% of the approximately 400 genotyped donors. Study results and caveats: In an earlier analysis, productive rearrangement rates for most beta V segments clustered near 87% or 30%. Later analysis showed TCR association rates varying by HLA locus, highest for DRB1 and lowest for HLA-C.

Researchers ran the PCR with 60 Vbeta and 13 Jbeta primers. Sequenced by immunoSEQ multiplex PCR; TCRdb stores in-frame clones only, minus some. This sample has around 99,000 clones, with about 80% found just once. The specimen was PBMCs. The TCR comes from a woman aged 50 to 60 in good health and CMV-seropositive. The chain joins TRBV7-9 to TRBJ1-2; TRBD1 agrees at 9 bases. The CDR3 region has the DNA TGTGCCAGCAGCTTGGGTAACAGGGGGCGCCCCTATGGCTACACCTTC. Protein: CASSLGNRGRPYGYTF.